This T cell receptor (beta chain) was identified during a study of OX40 agonist ivuxolimab in advanced cancers. Study information: Patients were given ivuxolimab, an antibody that agonizes OX40 (CD134). Cohort: approximately 83% men, mean age approximately 60, aged about 23 to 79.

Trimming cost V 1 base and J 16 bases, with 14 bases left between them. This CDR3 has 13 residues. Per the germline V gene, CDR1 is SGHVS and CDR2 is FQNEAQ. Data came from immunoSEQ multiplex PCR; TCRdb stores just in-frame clones and leaves some out. The sample holds about 100,000 clones, 90% seen once. The clonotype originates from an adult with an advanced solid tumor such as melanoma, head and neck, liver or kidney cancer. The material was CD4+ or CD8+ T cells sorted from blood, obtained in a trial of the OX40 agonist ivuxolimab. The chain carries TRBV7-8 and TRBJ1-6, with a possible D match to TRBD1 (5 bases). In nucleotides, the CDR3 is TGTGCCAGCAGCTTAGTGGGGGGACGGCTACTCCACTTT. This gives the protein CASSLVGGRLLHF.